This TCR beta chain is from a study of identical twins. The study's findings and limits: Invariant MAIT and iNKT cells could partly confound zero-insertion analyses. For out-of-frame alpha sequences shared by twins, low generation probability was in excess.

V was pared by 0 bases and J by 7 bases, with 9 bases of the junction left unmatched. The CDR3 is made up of 16 amino acids. Per germline, CDR1 MGHRA and CDR2 YSYEKL. Template switching (which added a universal primer site) was used, and cDNA carried unique molecular identifiers. TCRdb passed the 5' RACE reads through MiXCR, listing each CDR3 protein once. This sample has some 460,000 distinct CDR3 sequences, with approximately 15% found just once. Every sampled donor was Caucasian and healthy. A word on this clonotype: Its target is not known.

In addition, the sample was reused for a study of yellow fever vaccine responses in identical twins.

The sequence derives from a woman aged 18-29 years in good health. The specimen sequenced was CD4+ T cells sorted from blood. V usage is TRBV4-1 and J usage is TRBJ2-7; 10 nucleotides match TRBD2. This CDR3 is CASSQERLAGVGEQYF. The CDR3 region has the DNA TGCGCCAGCAGCCAAGAACGTCTAGCGGGAGTGGGAGAGCAGTACTTC.